This T cell receptor beta chain was documented in a study of blood T cell repertoires in COVID-19. The repertoire was sequenced with immunoSEQ multiplex PCR; TCRdb's copy has only in-frame clones and lacks some. This repertoire shows around 180,000 clones, approximately 85% found once; its top ten account for more than 2.5%. Trimming took 2 bases from V and 0 from J, leaving 8 bases between them. This CDR3 comprises 15 residues. Germline values: CDR1 SEHNR, CDR2 FQNEAQ (reference sequence). The source of this sequence is a man aged 60 to 75 with acute or convalescent COVID-19. Sequenced material: peripheral blood. The chain joins TRBV7-9 to TRBJ1-3; D is unresolved. The CDR3 DNA follows: TGTGCCAGCAGCTTAAACGTCTACTCTGGAAACACCATATATTTT. This codes for CASSLNVYSGNTIYF.